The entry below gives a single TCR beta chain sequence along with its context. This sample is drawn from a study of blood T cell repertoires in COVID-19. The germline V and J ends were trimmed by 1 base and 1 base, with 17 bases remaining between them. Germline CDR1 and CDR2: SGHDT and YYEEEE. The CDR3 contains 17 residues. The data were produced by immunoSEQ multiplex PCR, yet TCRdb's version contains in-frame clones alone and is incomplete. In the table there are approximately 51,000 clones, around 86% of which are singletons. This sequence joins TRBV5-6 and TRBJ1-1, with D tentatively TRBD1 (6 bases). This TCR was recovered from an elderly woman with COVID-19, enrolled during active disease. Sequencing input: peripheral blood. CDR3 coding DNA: TGTGCCAGCAGCTTGTATGGGGCAGGGGCGAGGAACACTGAAGCTTTCTTT. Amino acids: CASSLYGAGARNTEAFF.